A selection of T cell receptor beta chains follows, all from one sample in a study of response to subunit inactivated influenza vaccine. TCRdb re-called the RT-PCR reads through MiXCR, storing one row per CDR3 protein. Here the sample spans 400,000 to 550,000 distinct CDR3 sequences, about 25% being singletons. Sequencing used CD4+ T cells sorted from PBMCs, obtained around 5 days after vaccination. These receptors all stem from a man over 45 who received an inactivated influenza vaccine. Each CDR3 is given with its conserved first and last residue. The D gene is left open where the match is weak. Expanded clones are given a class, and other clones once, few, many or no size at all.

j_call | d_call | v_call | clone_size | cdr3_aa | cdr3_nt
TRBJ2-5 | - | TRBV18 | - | CASSPTRRQETQYF | TGTGCCAGCTCACCAACAAGAAGGCAGGAGACCCAGTACTTC
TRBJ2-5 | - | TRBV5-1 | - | CASGIKAETQYF | TGCGCCAGCGGTATCAAGGCGGAGACCCAGTACTTC
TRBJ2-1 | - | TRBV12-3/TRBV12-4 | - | CASSAGSEEFF | TGTGCCAGCAGTGCCGGGTCGGAAGAGTTCTTC
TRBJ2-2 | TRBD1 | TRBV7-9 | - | CATSGTGNTGELFF | TGTGCCACCTCCGGGACAGGGAACACCGGGGAGCTGTTTTTT
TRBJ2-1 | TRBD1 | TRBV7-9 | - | CASSLRQGASVHEQFF | TGTGCCAGCAGCTTAAGACAGGGAGCCTCGGTCCATGAGCAGTTCTTC
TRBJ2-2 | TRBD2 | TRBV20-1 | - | CSPRREGSTGELFF | TGCAGTCCTAGACGGGAGGGGAGCACCGGGGAGCTGTTTTTT
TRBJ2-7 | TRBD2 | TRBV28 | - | CASSLPTSGGASSLYEQYF | TGTGCCAGCAGTTTACCTACTAGCGGGGGGGCCTCGTCCCTTTACGAGCAGTACTTC
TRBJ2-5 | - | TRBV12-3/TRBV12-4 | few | CASSLNHRTQETQYF | TGTGCCAGCAGTTTAAACCACAGGACTCAAGAGACCCAGTACTTC
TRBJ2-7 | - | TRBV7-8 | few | CASSLAGAGGEQYF | TGTGCCAGCAGCTTAGCCGGGGCTGGGGGAGAGCAGTACTTC
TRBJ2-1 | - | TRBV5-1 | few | CASSFSTRAVQFF | TGCGCCAGCAGCTTCTCGACCCGAGCAGTGCAGTTCTTC
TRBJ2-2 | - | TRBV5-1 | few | CASTALSNTGELFF | TGCGCCAGTACGGCTCTCTCGAACACCGGGGAGCTGTTTTTT
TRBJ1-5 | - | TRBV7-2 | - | CASATLNQPQHF | TGTGCCAGCGCGACACTAAATCAGCCCCAGCATTTT
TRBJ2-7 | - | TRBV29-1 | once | CSAYDAYEQYF | TGCAGCGCTTACGATGCCTACGAGCAGTACTTC
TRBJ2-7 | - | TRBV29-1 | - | CSARVGPYEQYF | TGCAGCGCCCGAGTTGGACCCTACGAGCAGTACTTC
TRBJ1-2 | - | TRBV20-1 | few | CSAREARGSNYGYTF | TGCAGTGCTAGAGAGGCCAGGGGATCCAACTATGGCTACACCTTC
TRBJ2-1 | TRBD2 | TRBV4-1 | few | CASSQDSGTSGRGTYNEQFF | TGCGCCAGCAGCCAAGATTCCGGGACTAGCGGCCGAGGTACCTACAATGAGCAGTTCTTC
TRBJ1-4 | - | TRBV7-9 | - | CASSIETGNRGEKLFF | TGTGCCAGCAGCATCGAAACAGGGAATCGCGGTGAAAAACTGTTTTTT
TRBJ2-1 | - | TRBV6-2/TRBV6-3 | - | CASGRDSNNEQFF | TGTGCCAGCGGACGGGACTCCAACAATGAGCAGTTCTTC
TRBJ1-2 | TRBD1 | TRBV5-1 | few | CASSAGQGGYTF | TGCGCCAGCAGTGCGGGACAGGGCGGCTACACCTTC
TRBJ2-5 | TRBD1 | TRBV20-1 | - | CSARGQGVRETQYF | TGCAGTGCTAGAGGACAGGGAGTCCGAGAGACCCAGTACTTC
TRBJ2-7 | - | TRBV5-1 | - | CASSLTYSVQAYEQYF | TGCGCCAGCAGCTTGACTTATTCGGTACAGGCCTACGAGCAGTACTTC
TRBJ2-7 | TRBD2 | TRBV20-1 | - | CSARSPSGASYEQYF | TGCAGTGCTAGATCACCTAGCGGGGCGTCCTACGAGCAGTACTTC
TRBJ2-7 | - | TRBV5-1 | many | CASSPGTATYEQYF | TGTGCCAGCAGTCCGGGGACTGCCACCTACGAGCAGTACTTC
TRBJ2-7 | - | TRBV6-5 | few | CASSYSRGRPGEQYF | TGTGCCAGCAGTTACTCGAGGGGGAGACCCGGGGAGCAGTACTTC
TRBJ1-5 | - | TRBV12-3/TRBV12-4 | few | CASSPGRLGNQPQHF | TGTGCCAGCAGTCCCGGCAGGCTCGGCAATCAGCCCCAGCATTTT
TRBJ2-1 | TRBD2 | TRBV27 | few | CASTPAGGYVGRFNEQFF | TGTGCCAGCACCCCAGCGGGAGGGTATGTTGGCCGTTTTAATGAGCAGTTCTTC
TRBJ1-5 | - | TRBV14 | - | CASTPGTSNQPQHF | TGTGCCAGCACCCCCGGGACCTCCAATCAGCCCCAGCATTTT
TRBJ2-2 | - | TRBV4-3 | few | CASSQGEDRSLNTGELFF | TGCGCCAGCAGCCAAGGGGAAGACAGGAGTCTTAACACCGGGGAGCTGTTTTTT
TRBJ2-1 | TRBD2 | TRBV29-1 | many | CSVRPGTSGNNEQFF | TGCAGCGTGCGTCCCGGGACTAGCGGTAACAATGAGCAGTTCTTC
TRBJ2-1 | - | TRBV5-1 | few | CASSGGAPLYNEQFF | TGCGCCAGCTCCGGAGGGGCCCCTCTTTACAATGAGCAGTTCTTC
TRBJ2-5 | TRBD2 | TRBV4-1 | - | CASSQGTFGGARETQYF | TGCGCCAGCAGCCAAGGCACCTTCGGGGGGGCCCGAGAGACCCAGTACTTC
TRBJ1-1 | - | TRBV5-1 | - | CASSLVAPDTEAFF | TGCGCCAGCAGCTTGGTGGCTCCGGACACTGAAGCTTTCTTT
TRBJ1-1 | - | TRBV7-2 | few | CASSWGSLRSEAFF | TGTGCCAGCAGCTGGGGGTCGTTGAGATCAGAAGCTTTCTTT
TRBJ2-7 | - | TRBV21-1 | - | CASSKGVGKDIPYEQYF | TGTGCCAGCAGCAAAGGAGTCGGAAAAGACATCCCCTACGAGCAGTACTTC
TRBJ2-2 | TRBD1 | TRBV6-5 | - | CASSYYGTENTGELFF | TGTGCCAGCAGTTACTACGGGACAGAGAACACCGGGGAGCTGTTTTTT
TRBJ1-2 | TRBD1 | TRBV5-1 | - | CASSTGQGDVSGYTF | TGCGCCAGCAGCACCGGACAGGGAGACGTTTCGGGCTACACCTTC
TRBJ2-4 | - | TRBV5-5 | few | CASSLRQALLLAKNIQYF | TGTGCCAGCAGCTTAAGACAGGCTCTCCTCTTAGCCAAAAACATTCAGTACTTC
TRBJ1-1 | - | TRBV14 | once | CASSQAEGLGTEAFF | TGTGCCAGCAGCCAAGCGGAGGGATTGGGGACTGAAGCTTTCTTT
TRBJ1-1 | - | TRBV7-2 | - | CASSLARLNTEAFF | TGTGCCAGCAGCTTAGCCAGGTTGAACACTGAAGCTTTCTTT
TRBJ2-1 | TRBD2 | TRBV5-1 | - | CASSLAGGSRWNEQFF | TGCGCCAGCAGCTTGGCCGGCGGGAGTAGGTGGAATGAGCAGTTCTTC
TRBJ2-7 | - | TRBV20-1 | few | CSARAPLEGSSYEQYF | TGCAGTGCTAGGGCCCCTTTGGAGGGGAGCTCCTACGAGCAGTACTTC
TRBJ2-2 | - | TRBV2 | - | CASTDRVTGELFF | TGTGCCAGCACCGACCGGGTTACCGGGGAGCTGTTTTTT
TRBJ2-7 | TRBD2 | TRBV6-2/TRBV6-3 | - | CASSYLGTTYEQYF | TGTGCCAGCAGTTACCTTGGGACTACCTACGAGCAGTACTTC
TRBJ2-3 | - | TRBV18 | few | CASSPGVRDTQYF | TGTGCCAGCTCACCCGGGGTTCGGGATACGCAGTATTTT
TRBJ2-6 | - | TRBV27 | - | CASRLRVAGANVLTF | TGTGCCAGCAGGCTCAGGGTGGCTGGGGCCAACGTCCTGACTTTC
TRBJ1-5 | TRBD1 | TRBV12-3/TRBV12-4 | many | CASRSDRGVVQPQHF | TGTGCCAGCAGATCGGACAGGGGAGTGGTTCAGCCCCAGCATTTT
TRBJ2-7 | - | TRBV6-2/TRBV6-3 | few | CASSLLGRGYEQYF | TGTGCCAGCAGCCTCCTCGGGAGAGGCTACGAGCAGTACTTC
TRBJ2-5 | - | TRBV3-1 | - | CASSQDAQGWETQYF | TGTGCCAGCAGCCAAGATGCACAGGGATGGGAGACCCAGTACTTC
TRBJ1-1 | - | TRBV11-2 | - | CASRLGRLNTEAFF | TGTGCCAGCAGGCTGGGACGTTTGAACACTGAAGCTTTCTTT
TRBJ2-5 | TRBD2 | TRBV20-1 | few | CSARREVRAGQETQYF | TGCAGTGCTAGACGGGAGGTCCGGGCAGGGCAAGAGACCCAGTACTTC
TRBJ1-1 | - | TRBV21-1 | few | CASSKWDRLYTEAFF | TGTGCCAGCAGCAAATGGGACAGACTATACACTGAAGCTTTCTTT
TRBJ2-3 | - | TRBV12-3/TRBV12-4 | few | CASRNLQGSDTQYF | TGTGCCAGCAGAAACTTGCAGGGGTCAGATACGCAGTATTTT
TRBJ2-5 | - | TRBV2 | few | CASSELIPEETQYF | TGTGCCAGCAGTGAATTGATACCGGAGGAGACCCAGTACTTC
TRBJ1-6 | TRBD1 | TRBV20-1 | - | CSARVEQGAGNSPLHF | TGCAGTGCTAGAGTGGAGCAGGGGGCGGGTAATTCACCCCTCCACTTT
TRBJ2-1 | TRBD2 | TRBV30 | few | CAWRGLAGGISSYNEQFF | TGTGCCTGGAGAGGGCTAGCGGGGGGCATATCATCCTACAATGAGCAGTTCTTC
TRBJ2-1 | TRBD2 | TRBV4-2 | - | CASSQDRREGPFVTGQFF | TGTGCCAGCAGCCAAGATCGGAGGGAGGGCCCATTTGTGACGGGGCAGTTCTTC
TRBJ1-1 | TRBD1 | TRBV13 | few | CASSSTTGAMNTEAFF | TGTGCCAGCAGCTCAACTACAGGGGCCATGAACACTGAAGCTTTCTTT
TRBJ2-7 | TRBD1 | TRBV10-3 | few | CAISGPTGLEQYF | TGTGCCATCAGTGGCCCGACAGGGCTCGAGCAGTACTTC
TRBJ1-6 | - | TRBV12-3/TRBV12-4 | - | CASSWRGIGSPLHF | TGTGCCAGCAGTTGGAGAGGGATCGGATCACCCCTCCACTTT